The 29 T cell receptor beta chains given below trace back to one sample, sequenced in a study of T cells in women clearing cervical HPV infection. Only in-frame clones appear in the TCRdb table, and some are missing; sequencing was by immunoSEQ multiplex PCR. The sample yields around 48,000 clones, of which the top ten take up 1.5% to 2%. Sequenced: blood buffy coat. The receptors originated from a woman aged 18 to 75 with a cervical HPV16 infection that either progressed to CIN3+ or cleared (not recorded which).

As regards this clone: Read data end 3 residues before the CDR3 end; the end is taken from the germline J gene. The chain is built from TRBV7-9 and TRBJ1-4, with D possibly being TRBD1 (5 bases). Germline CDR1 and CDR2: SEHNR and FQNEAQ (reference sequence). Trimming removed 10 bases from V and 6 bases from J, with 15 bases in between. This CDR3 has 13 residues. The CDR3 DNA, read in part, is TGTGCCATCCCCAGGACACGTCATGAAAAA. Translating gives CAIPRTRHEK. The whole CDR3 protein reads CAIPRTRHEKLFF.

To note about this clone: The CDR3 end is not reached by the read, which stops 3 residues before it; the germline J gene fills it in. The chain carries TRBV20-1 and TRBJ1-1, with D maybe TRBD1 (5 bases). Trimming took off 3 bases at V and 0 bases at J, with 8 bases between the two ends. This CDR3 has 13 residues. The germline V gene has CDR1 DFQATT and CDR2 SNEGSKA (reference sequence). CDR3 bases read: TGCAGTGCTAGTCAGGGCCTGAACACTGAA. It specifies CSASQGLNTE. The full CDR3 reads CSASQGLNTEAFF.

In the case of this clone: Read data end 3 residues before the CDR3 end; the end is taken from the germline J gene. The chain recombines TRBV18 with TRBJ1-3; possibly TRBD1 for D (6 bases). Germline V gene lookup returns CDR1 KGHSH and CDR2 LQKENI. Trimming removed 6 bases at V and 0 bases at J, with 21 bases between. The CDR3 is 18 amino acids. The CDR3 bases that were read are TGTGCCAGCTCCCCTCTGTCCGGGACATCTCACTCTGGAAACACC. It specifies CASSPLSGTSHSGNT. The entire CDR3 protein is CASSPLSGTSHSGNTIYF.

Note on this clone: The CDR3 extends 3 residues past the end of the read, so its final part is completed from the germline J gene. V and J are TRBV5-1 and TRBJ2-2; D may be TRBD1 (5 bases). Looked up from germline, CDR1 is SGHRS and CDR2 is YFSETQ. The V end lost 5 bases, the J end lost 2 bases, and 10 bases lay between the germline ends. The CDR3 is 14 residues long. The CDR3 DNA, read in part, is TGCGCCAGCAGTCGGACAAGTAACACCGGGGAG. Protein sequence: CASSRTSNTGE. The complete CDR3 reads CASSRTSNTGELFF. Full variable domain (rest looked up from reference TRBV5-1 and TRBJ2-2): KAGVTQTPRYLIKTRGQQVTLSCSPISGHRSVSWYQQTPGQGLQFLFEYFSETQRNKGNFPGRFSGRQFSNSRSEMNVSTLELGDSALYLCASSRTSNTGELFFGEGSRLTVL.

Partial CDR3 DNA: TGCGCCAGCAGCTTCCTAACGAGCAATGAG. Protein: CASSFLTSNE. The whole CDR3 region reads CASSFLTSNEQFF. The gene calls are TRBV5-1 and TRBJ2-1; D is unresolved. Read coverage stops 3 residues before the CDR3 terminus; the germline J gene supplies the remainder. The V gene's germline CDR1 is SGHRS and CDR2 YFSETQ. The CDR3 contains 13 residues. V dropped 2 bases and J dropped 6 bases, with 9 bases sitting between them. Full variable domain (remainder filled in from reference TRBV5-1 and TRBJ2-1): KAGVTQTPRYLIKTRGQQVTLSCSPISGHRSVSWYQQTPGQGLQFLFEYFSETQRNKGNFPGRFSGRQFSNSRSEMNVSTLELGDSALYLCASSFLTSNEQFFGPGTRLTVL.

In the case of this clone: The CDR3 end is not reached by the read, which stops 3 residues before it; the germline J gene fills it in. The gene calls are TRBV28 and TRBJ1-1; the match to TRBD1 covers 9 bases. The CDR3 sequence is 16 residues long. Germline V gene lookup returns CDR1 MDHEN and CDR2 SYDVKM. V lost 5 bases, J lost 5 bases, and 12 bases stayed unmatched. The DNA read from the CDR3 is TGTGCCAGCAGTCCCCCGGGACAGGGTTTAAGGACTGAA. This codes for CASSPPGQGLRTE. The CDR3 reads in full as CASSPPGQGLRTEAFF.

To note about this clone: The CDR3 is cut off 3 residues early in the read; its end comes from the germline J gene. The chain combines TRBV2 with TRBJ2-4; the match to TRBD2 covers 7 bases. V lost 0 bases to trimming and J lost 4 bases; unmatched junction nucleotides: 6. The CDR3 runs to 16 residues. Germline CDR1 is SNHLY and CDR2 is FYNNEI. CDR3 DNA, as far as it was read: TGTGCCAGCAGTGAAGCGGGGGGGACTATGAAAAACATT. It yields the protein CASSEAGGTMKNI. The entire CDR3 is CASSEAGGTMKNIQYF.

CDR3 bases read: TGTGCCAGCAGTTTATACCCTAGCGGGAGCCGTTTGAACGAG. This sequence encodes CASSLYPSGSRLNE. The CDR3, in full, reads CASSLYPSGSRLNEQYF. This chain uses TRBV27 with TRBJ2-7; 10 nucleotides line up with TRBD2. Read sequence stops 3 residues before the CDR3 end, and the germline J gene provides the missing end. Unmatched junction bases numbered 11, after V lost 1 base and J lost 5 bases. CDR3 size: 17 residues. Per germline, CDR1 MNHEY and CDR2 SMNVEV (reference sequence).

For this clone: One junction end disagrees with the germline gene, perhaps due to a read error. This sample also contains other DNA sequences that code for the same CDR3. The DNA read from the CDR3 is TGCAGCGCTAGGTCTAGAGCCCAATCCTACGAG. Residues: CSARSRAQSYE. The whole CDR3 reads CSARSRAQSYEQYF. The chain couples TRBV20-1 to TRBJ2-7; D gene uncertain. The read terminates 3 residues before the CDR3 end, so the remaining end is supplied by the germline J gene. CDR1 DFQATT and CDR2 SNEGSKA come from the germline V gene (reference sequence). The CDR3 runs to 14 residues.

Details on this clone: The read ends 3 residues before the CDR3 terminus; that terminus is restored from the germline J gene. V is TRBV10-3 and J is TRBJ2-6, with 8 bases matching TRBD1. The CDR3 is made up of 15 amino acids. Germline V gives CDR1 ENHRY, CDR2 SYGVKD. Germline trimming cut 6 bases from V and 4 bases from J; bases unmatched to any gene: 5. The part of the CDR3 DNA that was read is TGTGCCATCAGATCAGGGGGCGCAGGGGCCAACGTC. It translates to CAIRSGGAGANV. The entire CDR3 reads CAIRSGGAGANVLTF.

A note on this clone: The observed sequence ends 3 residues before the CDR3 terminus, with the missing tail filled in from the germline J gene. In the same sample, other DNA sequences code for this CDR3. This chain links TRBV18 with TRBJ2-4; D is ambiguous. Germline V gene sequence: CDR1 KGHSH, CDR2 LQKENI. There are 15 residues in the CDR3. Trimming removed 0 bases at V and 0 bases at J, with 6 bases between. This chain's CDR3 is CASSPPGLAKNIQYF. The sequenced part of the CDR3 DNA is TGTGCCAGCTCACCACCTGGGCTAGCCAAAAACATT. Drawing the rest from reference TRBV18 and TRBJ2-4, the complete variable domain is NAGVMQNPRHLVRRRGQEARLRCSPMKGHSHVYWYRQLPEEGLKFMVYLQKENIIDESGMPKERFSAEFPKEGPSILRIQQVVRGDSAAYFCASSPPGLAKNIQYFGAGTRLSVL.

Note on this clone: The read finishes 3 residues shy of the CDR3 end, and the germline J gene is used to complete it. The J gene is TRBJ2-2, the V gene TRBV19, with 11 bases matching TRBD1. The trim removed 7 bases at V and 4 bases at J, leaving 2 bases unmatched. CDR3 length equals 14 residues. The germline V gene encodes CDR1 LNHDA and CDR2 SQIVND (reference sequence). The DNA read from the CDR3 is TGTGCCAGTAAAGGGACAGGGGGCACCGGGGAG. It yields the protein CASKGTGGTGE. The entire CDR3 reads CASKGTGGTGELFF. Full variable domain (remainder filled in from reference TRBV19 and TRBJ2-2): DGGITQSPKYLFRKEGQNVTLSCEQNLNHDAMYWYRQDPGQGLRLIYYSQIVNDFQKGDIAEGYSVSREKKESFPLTVTSAQKNPTAFYLCASKGTGGTGELFFGEGSRLTVL.

A remark on this clone: The CDR3 end lies 3 residues beyond the end of the read and is filled in from the germline J gene. The chain links TRBV10-3 to TRBJ1-2, with 9 bases matching TRBD1. The CDR3 covers 16 residues. The V gene's germline CDR1 is ENHRY and CDR2 SYGVKD. The DNA read from the CDR3 is TGTGCCATCAGTGAGTCTGGGGCCACAGGGGGCGGCGGC. Translation: CAISESGATGGGG. In full, the CDR3 reads CAISESGATGGGGYTF.

A remark on this clone: The read gets to within 3 residues of the CDR3 end, and the germline J gene fills in the rest. The J gene is TRBJ2-6, the V gene TRBV19; D possibly corresponds to TRBD2 (5 bases). V lost 7 bases to trimming and J lost 0 bases, with 16 bases between them. There are 17 residues in the CDR3. The germline CDR1 and CDR2 sequences are LNHDA and SQIVND (reference sequence). This CDR3 reads CASNPADGSSGANVLTF. The DNA read from the CDR3 is TGTGCCAGTAACCCAGCGGACGGAAGCTCTGGGGCCAACGTC.

In regard to this clone: The read terminates 3 residues ahead of where the CDR3 ends, so the germline J gene completes it. The chain has TRBV6-2 or TRBV6-3 and TRBJ2-1; 9 bases align to TRBD1. Trimming removed 7 bases from V and 4 bases from J; junction bases left unmatched: 8. CDR3 size: 15 residues. Germline CDR1 and CDR2: MNHEY and SVGEGT. CDR3 amino acids: CASTLFGTGYNEQFF. The sequenced part of the CDR3 DNA is TGTGCCAGCACCCTATTTGGGACAGGGTACAATGAG.

A note on this clone: The CDR3 is cut off 3 residues early in the read; its end comes from the germline J gene. The rearrangement uses TRBV10-3 and TRBJ2-7; 8 bases line up with TRBD2. The CDR3 runs 15 residues. Looked up from germline, CDR1 is ENHRY and CDR2 is SYGVKD. Germline trimming cut 2 bases from V and 0 bases from J; bases unmatched to any gene: 3. The sequenced part of the CDR3 DNA is TGTGCCATCAGTGAGAGAGCGGGAGCCTCCTACGAG. This translates into CAISERAGASYE. The full CDR3 is CAISERAGASYEQYF.

About this clone itself: The CDR3 extends 3 residues past the end of the read, so its final part is completed from the germline J gene. The chain has TRBV20-1 and TRBJ1-3; no reliable D call. The germline V gene has CDR1 DFQATT and CDR2 SNEGSKA (reference sequence). The length of the CDR3 is 14 residues. V dropped 2 bases and J dropped 0 bases, with 8 bases sitting between them. The DNA read from the CDR3 is TGCAGTGCTAGACCCAGAGGCTCTGGAAACACC. It codes for CSARPRGSGNT. The whole CDR3 protein is CSARPRGSGNTIYF.

To note about this clone: The sequence runs out 3 residues before the end of the CDR3; the remainder is reconstructed from the germline J gene. V and J are TRBV15 and TRBJ2-1; D possibly corresponds to TRBD1 (6 bases). V lost 0 bases and J lost 6, with 9 bases in between. The CDR3 totals 14 residues. Germline V CDR1 and CDR2: LNHNV, YYDKDF (reference sequence). The CDR3 bases that were read are TGTGCCACCAGCAGAGATAGAGGGGGCAATGAG. Protein: CATSRDRGGNE. The CDR3 as a whole reads CATSRDRGGNEQFF.

In regard to this clone: The read comes to an end 3 residues before the CDR3 does, leaving the germline J gene to fill in the end. The chain uses TRBV4-1 and TRBJ2-5; 13 bases map to TRBD2. Per the germline V gene, CDR1 is MGHRA and CDR2 is YSYEKL. Trimming cost V 2 bases and J 4 bases; bases outside gene matches: 4. The CDR3 sequence is 16 residues long. CDR3 bases read: TGCGCCAGCAGCCAACTACTAGCGGGAGGGAGAGAGACC. This translates into CASSQLLAGGRET. The whole CDR3 protein is CASSQLLAGGRETQYF.

With regard to this clone: The CDR3 end falls 3 residues outside the read, so it is completed with the germline J gene. The chain combines TRBV5-6 with TRBJ1-5; 7 bases are shared with TRBD1. Germline V gene lookup returns CDR1 SGHDT and CDR2 YYEEEE. This CDR3 has 14 amino acids. J was trimmed by 5 bases and V by 4 bases; bases with no gene match: 6. The sequenced CDR3 bases are TGTGCCAGCAGCCCCGGCGACAGGGATCAGCCC. It specifies CASSPGDRDQP. The whole CDR3 sequence is CASSPGDRDQPQHF.

Remarks on this clone: The read halts 3 residues ahead of the CDR3 end, with the missing end drawn from the germline J gene. The chain has TRBV12-3 or TRBV12-4 and TRBJ2-7, with D perhaps TRBD1 (6 bases). The V end was cut by 6 bases, the J end by 3 bases, with 9 bases between. This CDR3 comprises 12 residues. CDR3 DNA (partial): TGTGCCAGCAGCCCAGGGGTCTACGAG. This sequence encodes CASSPGVYE. In full, the CDR3 is CASSPGVYEQYF.

On this clone itself: The CDR3 end is not reached by the read, which stops 3 residues before it; the germline J gene fills it in. This rearrangement joins TRBV11-3 to TRBJ2-5; a possible D gene is TRBD2 (7 bases). CDR1 SGHNT and CDR2 YENEEA come from the germline V gene. V was shortened by 2 bases and J by 0 bases, with 10 bases between the two germline ends. This CDR3 is 15 amino acids long. The CDR3 bases that were read are TGTGCCAGCAGCTTAAGGGGGGGAAACCAAGAGACC. It specifies CASSLRGGNQET. The CDR3 in full is CASSLRGGNQETQYF.

Remarks on this clone: The germline gene is not matched at one end of the junction; a read error may be the cause. The CDR3 end is not reached by the read, which stops 3 residues before it; the germline J gene fills it in. The chain carries TRBV7-9 and TRBJ2-5; 7 bases fit TRBD1. The germline CDR1 and CDR2 sequences are SEHNR and FQNEAQ (reference sequence). The CDR3 is 15 amino acids. CDR3: CSSSPMTGLQETQYF. CDR3 DNA, as far as it was read: TGTTCCAGCAGCCCCATGACAGGGCTGCAAGAGACC.

With respect to this clone: The read terminates 3 residues ahead of where the CDR3 ends, so the germline J gene completes it. This chain joins TRBV7-7 and TRBJ2-2; 9 bases align to TRBD1. The germline V gene encodes CDR1 SSHAT and CDR2 FNYEAQ (reference sequence). The length of the CDR3 is 17 residues. The ends lost 2 bases at V and 3 bases at J; junction bases unmatched: 7. The CDR3 region is CASSLKGTGRDTGELFF. Incomplete CDR3 DNA: TGTGCCAGCAGCTTAAAAGGGACAGGGAGAGACACCGGGGAG.

Remarks on this clone: Read coverage stops 3 residues before the CDR3 terminus; the germline J gene supplies the remainder. The chain uses TRBV2 and TRBJ2-7, with 9 positions matching TRBD1. The CDR3 is made up of 15 amino acids. Germline CDR1 and CDR2: SNHLY and FYNNEI. The trim removed 4 bases at V and 5 bases at J, leaving 9 bases unmatched. CDR3 DNA (partial): TGTGCCAGCAGTGTGGACCACAGGGGGCATGACGAG. Protein: CASSVDHRGHDE. The full-length CDR3 reads as CASSVDHRGHDEQYF.

Details on this clone: Read coverage stops 3 residues before the CDR3 terminus; the germline J gene supplies the remainder. The chain links TRBV28 to TRBJ2-1; the D is unclear. Trimming took 2 bases from V and 4 from J, leaving 3 bases between them. The V gene's germline CDR1 is MDHEN and CDR2 SYDVKM. The CDR3 is 12 residues long. This chain's CDR3 is CASSLRYNEQFF. The DNA read from the CDR3 is TGTGCCAGCAGTTTACGGTACAATGAG. Looking up the rest from reference TRBV28 and TRBJ2-1 gives the full variable domain: DVKVTQSSRYLVKRTGEKVFLECVQDMDHENMFWYRQDPGLGLRLIYFSYDVKMKEKGDIPEGYSVSREKKERFSLILESASTNQTSMYLCASSLRYNEQFFGPGTRLTVL.

Points on this clone: Coverage ceases 3 residues before the CDR3 finishes, and the germline J gene fills in the end. The chain has TRBV28 and TRBJ2-7; a weak D match, TRBD2 (5 bases). V was trimmed by 3 bases and J by 6 bases, leaving 9 bases between them. CDR1 is MDHEN and CDR2 is SYDVKM in the germline V gene. The CDR3 contains 12 residues. The sequenced CDR3 bases are TGTGCCAGCAGTTTCGGGGTGGGCGAG. It specifies CASSFGVGE. The entire CDR3 sequence reads CASSFGVGEQYF.

With regard to this clone: The CDR3 is cut off 3 residues early in the read; its end comes from the germline J gene. The V gene is TRBV11-3, the J gene TRBJ2-1; TRBD2 matches at 7 bases. CDR1 is SGHNT, CDR2 YENEEA, per germline. With 1 base clipped from V and 3 bases from J, the junction kept 3 bases outside the gene matches. The CDR3 length is 15 residues. The sequenced part of the CDR3 DNA is TGTGCCAGCAGCTTAGGAGAGCGGGACTACAATGAG. Translation: CASSLGERDYNE. The whole CDR3 is CASSLGERDYNEQFF.

As regards this clone: The read terminates 3 residues before the CDR3 end, so the remaining end is supplied by the germline J gene. The rearrangement uses TRBV5-6 and TRBJ1-5; 7 nucleotides agree with TRBD1. The CDR3 sequence is 14 residues long. V lost 4 bases to trimming and J lost 1 base; unmatched junction nucleotides: 2. Germline lookup yields CDR1 SGHDT and CDR2 YYEEEE. CDR3 sequence: CASSPGQSNQPQHF. Incomplete CDR3 DNA: TGTGCCAGCAGCCCGGGACAGAGCAATCAGCCC.